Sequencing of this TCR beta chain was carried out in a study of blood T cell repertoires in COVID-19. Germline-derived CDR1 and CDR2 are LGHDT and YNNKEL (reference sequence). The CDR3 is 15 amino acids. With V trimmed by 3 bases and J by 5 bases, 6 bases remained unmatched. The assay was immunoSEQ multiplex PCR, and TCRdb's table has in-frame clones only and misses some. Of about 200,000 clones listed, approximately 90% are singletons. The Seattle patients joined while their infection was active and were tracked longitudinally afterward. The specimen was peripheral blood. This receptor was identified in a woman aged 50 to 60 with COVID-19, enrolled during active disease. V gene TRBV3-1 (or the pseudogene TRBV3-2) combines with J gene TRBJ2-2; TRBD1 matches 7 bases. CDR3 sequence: CASSQGTARTGELFF. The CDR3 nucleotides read TGTGCCAGCAGCCAGGGGACAGCTCGGACCGGGGAGCTGTTTTTT.